The present T cell receptor beta chain was sequenced within a study of CD8 T cells in ankylosing spondylitis. Via MiXCR, TCRdb re-called the 5' RACE reads, giving one row per CDR3 protein. The sample records approximately 300,000 distinct CDR3 sequences, around 18% being singletons. CDR3 size: 15 residues. With V trimmed by 5 bases and J by 1 base, 5 bases remained unmatched. This chain uses TRBV12-3 or TRBV12-4 with TRBJ2-4; 7 nucleotides line up with TRBD1. Input material: blood, either unsorted or a sorted T cell fraction (not recorded which). The receptor was isolated from a male donor with ankylosing spondylitis or in good health (not recorded which). CDR3 in DNA: TGTGCCAGCAGTGCGAGGGGGCTGGCCAAAAACATTCAGTACTTC. It encodes CASSARGLAKNIQYF.